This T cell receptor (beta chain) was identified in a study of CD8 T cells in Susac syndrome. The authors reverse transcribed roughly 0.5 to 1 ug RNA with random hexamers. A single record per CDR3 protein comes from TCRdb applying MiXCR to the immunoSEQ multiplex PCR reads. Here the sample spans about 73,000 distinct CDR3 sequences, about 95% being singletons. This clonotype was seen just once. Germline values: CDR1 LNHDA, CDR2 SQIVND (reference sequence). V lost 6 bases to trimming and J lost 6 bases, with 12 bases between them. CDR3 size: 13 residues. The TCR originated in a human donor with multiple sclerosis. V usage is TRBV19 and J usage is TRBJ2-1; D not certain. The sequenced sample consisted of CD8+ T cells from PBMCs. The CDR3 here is CASSRYGVNEQFF. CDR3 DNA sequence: TGTGCCAGTAGCCGATATGGGGTCAATGAGCAGTTCTTC. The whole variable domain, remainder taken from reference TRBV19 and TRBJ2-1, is DGGITQSPKYLFRKEGQNVTLSCEQNLNHDAMYWYRQDPGQGLRLIYYSQIVNDFQKGDIAEGYSVSREKKESFPLTVTSAQKNPTAFYLCASSRYGVNEQFFGPGTRLTVL.